The 3 T cell receptor beta chains reported below all come from one sample, sequenced in a study of blood T cell repertoires in COVID-19. The table came from immunoSEQ multiplex PCR; TCRdb's copy has only in-frame clones and leaves some out. The sample lists roughly 220,000 clones, 88% seen once, with around 2.6% in the top ten. Sequencing input: PBMCs or T cells enriched from blood (not recorded which). Receptor source: a woman aged 30 to 39 who had recovered from COVID-19.

V gene TRBV10-3 combines with J gene TRBJ1-2; TRBD1 might be the D (5 bases). The V gene lost 5 bases and the J gene lost 4 bases, with 14 bases spanning the gap. Germline V lookup: CDR1 ENHRY, CDR2 SYGVKD. CDR3 length: 14 amino acids. CDR3 nucleotides: TGTGCCATCAGTTTGGACACCCAGACCTATGGCTACACCTTC. Translation: CAISLDTQTYGYTF.

This clone was seen once. The V and J genes are TRBV12-3 or TRBV12-4 and TRBJ2-3; D is ambiguous. Trimming cost V 1 base and J 5 bases, with 7 bases left between them. The CDR3 is 13 amino acids. The CDR3 is CASSLGRRDTQYF. In DNA, the CDR3 is TGTGCCAGCAGTTTAGGGCGGAGAGATACGCAGTATTTT.

V is TRBV13 and J is TRBJ2-7; possibly TRBD2 for D (6 bases). The CDR3 sequence is 14 residues long. CDR1 PRHDT and CDR2 FYEKMQ come from the germline V gene (reference sequence). V lost 5 bases to trimming and J lost 5 bases, with 16 bases between them. The CDR3 coding sequence is TGTGCCAGCAGCCCCTACCCGGGGGATCACGAGCAGTACTTC. Translating gives CASSPYPGDHEQYF.